This TCR beta chain was recovered during a study of cytomegalovirus exposure and HLA in healthy donors. Study results and caveats: Analysis performed later found roughly 17,000 TCR beta sequences associated with HLA alleles at 0.05 false discovery rate.

The study ran its PCR with 60 Vbeta and 13 Jbeta primers. Profiling relied on immunoSEQ multiplex PCR, and the TCRdb table lists in-frame clones only, not all of them. The sample yields about 120,000 clones, approximately 68% seen once. As for this clone: Its matching antigen is unknown.

V lost 3 bases to trimming and J lost 2 bases, with 7 bases between them. The CDR3 contains 13 residues. The germline gives CDR1 SGHTA, CDR2 FQGTGA. The rearrangement joins TRBV7-3 to TRBJ2-5; no reliable D call. The source of this sequence is a man in his thirties or forties in good health and CMV-seropositive. The sample was PBMCs. The CDR3 spells CASSLSAQETQYF. The CDR3 DNA follows: TGTGCCAGCAGCTTGTCAGCGCAAGAGACCCAGTACTTC.